The rows below give T cell receptor beta chains drawn from one sample of a study of blood T cell repertoires in COVID-19. The data were produced by immunoSEQ multiplex PCR, yet TCRdb's version contains in-frame clones alone and is incomplete. The data show over 25,000 clones, 70% to 90% seen once. Sequenced sample: peripheral blood. The receptors were sampled from a man older than 75 with active COVID-19. Both conserved end residues are part of each CDR3. A D gene is named only where the DNA matches it firmly. Clone size is stated in some rows and not others, as once, few, many or a class when expanded.

V,D,J,size,CDR3,DNA
TRBV19,.,TRBJ2-5,.,CASSAGQTQETQYF,TGTGCCAGTAGCGCGGGACAGACCCAAGAGACCCAGTACTTC
TRBV6-5,TRBD2,TRBJ2-1,.,CASSYERGDYSEQFF,TGTGCCAGCAGTTATGAGCGGGGAGACTACAGTGAGCAGTTCTTC
TRBV11-1,TRBD1,TRBJ1-2,few,CASSLGTGNYGYTF,TGTGCCAGCAGCTTAGGGACAGGCAACTATGGCTACACCTTC
TRBV3-1/TRBV3-2,TRBD2,TRBJ2-1,.,CASSELAGASNDNEQFF,TGTGCCAGCAGCGAACTAGCGGGGGCCTCTAACGACAATGAGCAGTTCTTC
TRBV28,TRBD1,TRBJ1-2,.,CASSARTGLNYGYTF,TGTGCCAGCAGTGCCAGGACAGGCCTTAACTATGGCTACACCTTC
TRBV6-6,.,TRBJ1-2,once,CASSPDIYGYTF,TGTGCCAGCAGTCCCGACATTTATGGCTACACCTTC
TRBV28,TRBD1,TRBJ1-6,few,CASSTGGSPLHF,TGTGCCAGCAGTACAGGGGGTTCACCCCTCCACTTT
TRBV5-6,TRBD1,TRBJ1-2,.,CASSLGRGSATYGYTF,TGTGCCAGCAGCTTGGGCAGGGGGAGCGCTACCTATGGCTACACCTTC
TRBV29-1,.,TRBJ2-7,.,CSVVLGAYEQYF,TGCAGCGTGGTTCTCGGGGCCTACGAGCAGTACTTC
TRBV12-3/TRBV12-4,.,TRBJ2-7,.,CASSLGGFAEQYF,TGTGCCAGCAGTTTAGGAGGGTTTGCCGAGCAGTACTTC
TRBV5-6,TRBD1,TRBJ2-3,.,CASSRVGQGAGDTQYF,TGTGCCAGCAGCCGAGTGGGACAGGGGGCTGGGGATACGCAGTATTTT
TRBV4-2,TRBD2,TRBJ2-1,.,CASSQEMASGGVNEQFF,TGTGCCAGCAGCCAAGAAATGGCTAGCGGGGGGGTCAATGAGCAGTTCTTC
TRBV5-1,.,TRBJ2-1,.,CASSIQGQEQFF,TGCGCCAGCAGCATACAGGGTCAGGAGCAGTTCTTC
TRBV6-1,TRBD1,TRBJ2-7,.,CASSELRTGTYEQYF,TGTGCCAGCAGTGAACTTCGGACAGGGACCTACGAGCAGTACTTC
TRBV6-2/TRBV6-3,TRBD2,TRBJ2-7,.,CASSSGGMSYEQYF,TGTGCCAGCAGTTCCGGGGGGATGTCCTACGAGCAGTACTTC
TRBV29-1,TRBD1,TRBJ1-4,.,CSVRQGSTNEKLFF,TGCAGCGTTCGACAGGGGTCGACTAATGAAAAACTGTTTTTT
TRBV9,.,TRBJ1-4,.,CASSTGILNEKLFF,TGTGCCAGCAGCACCGGGATACTAAATGAAAAACTGTTTTTT
TRBV9,.,TRBJ1-2,.,CASSVTASPIYGYTF,TGTGCCAGCAGCGTGACAGCATCGCCCATCTATGGCTACACCTTC
TRBV5-8,TRBD1,TRBJ2-5,.,CASSWDRADNQETQYF,TGTGCCAGCAGTTGGGACAGGGCAGACAACCAAGAGACCCAGTACTTC
TRBV18,TRBD1,TRBJ1-1,.,CASSERGQAAFF,TGTGCCAGCTCGGAGAGGGGACAGGCAGCTTTCTTT
TRBV2,TRBD1,TRBJ1-5,.,CASGPGRGENSNQPQHF,TGTGCCAGCGGTCCTGGCAGGGGGGAAAATAGCAATCAGCCCCAGCATTTT
TRBV11-2,.,TRBJ2-7,once,CASSLGGGSTYEQYF,TGTGCCAGCAGCTTAGGTGGGGGGTCAACCTACGAGCAGTACTTC
TRBV9,.,TRBJ2-3,.,CASSPPGLSTDTQYF,TGTGCCAGCAGCCCTCCGGGACTCTCCACAGATACGCAGTATTTT
TRBV6-5,.,TRBJ2-5,.,CASMAGAEETQYF,TGTGCCAGCATGGCGGGGGCGGAAGAGACCCAGTACTTC
TRBV6-1,TRBD1,TRBJ2-3,.,CASSEGTGFDTQYF,TGTGCCAGCAGTGAAGGGACAGGGTTTGATACGCAGTATTTT
TRBV28,TRBD2,TRBJ2-1,medium-sized,CASSLRGVTYNEQFF,TGTGCCAGCAGTTTACGGGGGGTAACCTACAATGAGCAGTTCTTC
TRBV7-2,.,TRBJ2-2,.,CASSFGHHMSLPGELFF,TGTGCCAGCAGCTTTGGACACCACATGTCCCTTCCCGGGGAGCTGTTTTTT
TRBV19,.,TRBJ2-3,.,CASSKGQRDTQYF,TGTGCCAGTAGTAAAGGACAGCGAGATACGCAGTATTTT